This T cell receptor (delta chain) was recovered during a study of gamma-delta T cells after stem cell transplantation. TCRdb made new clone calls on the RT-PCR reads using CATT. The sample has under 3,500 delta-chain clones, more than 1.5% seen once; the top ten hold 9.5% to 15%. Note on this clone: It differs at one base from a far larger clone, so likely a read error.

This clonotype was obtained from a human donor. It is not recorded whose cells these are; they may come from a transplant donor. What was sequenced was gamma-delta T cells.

In DNA form, the CDR3 reads TGTGCCTGTGACGCGGTAACGAATGGTGTGGAGACGTACACCGATAAACTCATCTTT. Translating gives CACDAVTNGVETYTDKLIF. The V call is TRDV2, the J call TRDJ1, with D uncertain. Germline assignment: CDR1 GEAIGNYY and CDR2 EKD. V was trimmed by 3 bases and J by 0 bases, leaving 25 bases between them. CDR3 length: 19 amino acids.